The clone carrying this T cell receptor (beta chain) was counted between two and nine times. Its antigen remains unknown. This record comes from a study of blood T cells in healthy people across ages. Study-level results: Diversity was estimated from one million T cells, and these estimates were considered underestimates.

The authors ran a second PCR of roughly 7 to 11 cycles using a sample-barcoded 5' primer and a J-beta primer mix. TCRdb re-called the 5' RACE reads through MiXCR, storing one row per CDR3 protein. The data hold 600,000 to 1,000,000 distinct CDR3 sequences, with more than 45% observed a single time. Germline CDR1 and CDR2: MNHEY and SVGEGT. The V gene end was trimmed by 6 bases and the J gene end by 0 bases; junction bases not matched to a gene: 5. The CDR3 consists of 16 residues. The sequence was obtained from a young man in good health. The specimen was blood. V and J are TRBV6-2 or TRBV6-3 and TRBJ2-6; 7 positions match TRBD1. The chain's CDR3 is CASSHTGASGANVLTF. In nucleotides, the CDR3 is TGTGCCAGCAGCCACACAGGGGCCTCTGGGGCCAACGTCCTGACTTTC.